The T cell receptor beta chain under discussion was sequenced for a study of human T cells and chemical hapten exposure. Overall study context: The sensitizer, 2% DPC, was used on roughly 2 cm by roughly 2 cm of upper inner arm skin. The patients were mostly female; they had alopecia areata, totalis or universalis. Patients got weekly scalp diphenylcyclopropenone doses over the approximately 23-week study.

Trimming cost V 6 bases and J 6 bases; bases outside gene matches: 10. CDR1 is SQVTM, CDR2 ANQGSEA, per germline. CDR3 length: 13 amino acids. The time point: patch test 1, 2 weeks after DPC sensitization. This sample's treatment: therapeutic diphenylcyclopropenone sensitization with weekly scalp DPC. The total RNA was obtained from whole blood that was not fractionated. TCRdb re-called the RACE reads with MiXCR, one entry per CDR3 protein. The sample carries more than 90,000 distinct CDR3 sequences, roughly 10% recorded once. The receptor was isolated from a man aged 35 to 55 with alopecia areata. Some clones in this sample may be carry-over from other donors' samples. J is TRBJ2-7 and V is TRBV29-1; 8 bases align to TRBD1. The sample consisted of whole blood, taken in connection with sensitization to the hapten diphenylcyclopropenone (DPC). The CDR3 nucleotides are TGCAGCGTCGGGGACAGGAAGGGGGTCGAGCAGTACTTC. Translated, it gives CSVGDRKGVEQYF.